Each of the 6 T cell receptor beta chains below was sequenced from the same sample in a study of metastatic and nonmetastatic thyroid tumors. TCRdb re-called the PCR reads through MiXCR. The sample holds several thousand clones, approximately 32% seen once. Thyroid surgery had not been preceded by any treatment in any patient. The sample taken for sequencing was tumor tissue. These receptors all stem from a female donor with papillary thyroid cancer or a benign thyroid nodule (not recorded which). Some clones in this sample may be carry-over from other donors' samples.

The gene calls are TRBV5-6 and TRBJ2-7; a possible D gene is TRBD1 (10 bases). Per the germline V gene, CDR1 is SGHDT and CDR2 is YYEEEE. CDR3 length: 17 residues. V shed 4 bases and J shed 5 bases, with 25 bases lying between them. The CDR3 nucleotides are TGTGCCAGCAGCCGTCTGGCGGGAGGGACAGGGGATAACGAGCAGTACTTC. Translating it yields CASSRLAGGTGDNEQYF.

This clone qualifies as medium-sized (0.01 to 0.1%). The chain has TRBV20-1 and TRBJ1-5; tentative D call: TRBD1 (5 bases). The CDR3 has 12 amino acids. CDR1 DFQATT and CDR2 SNEGSKA come from the germline V gene (reference sequence). V gave up 1 base and J gave up 6 bases, with 7 bases separating them. CDR3 sequence reads: CSARGGGQPQHF. The CDR3 nucleotides read TGCAGTGCTAGAGGGGGCGGTCAGCCCCAGCATTTT.

In its sample, this clone ranks as large. Other DNA sequences of this sample code for an identical CDR3. V is TRBV6-1 and J is TRBJ2-7, with D perhaps TRBD2 (6 bases). The V end was cut by 5 bases, the J end by 7 bases, with 12 bases between. CDR1 and CDR2 (germline): MNHNS, SASEGT. The CDR3 is 12 amino acids. CDR3 sequence: CASSRQGREQYF. In DNA form, the CDR3 reads TGTGCCAGCAGTCGCCAAGGGAGGGAGCAGTACTTC.

This clone occurred a few times. This rearrangement joins TRBV27 to TRBJ2-7; 7 positions match TRBD1. This CDR3 has 13 amino acids. Germline trimming cut 6 bases from V and 6 bases from J; bases unmatched to any gene: 8. Germline loops: CDR1 MNHEY, CDR2 SMNVEV (reference sequence). CDR3 bases: TGTGCCAGCAGCTACGACAGGGTTCGCGAGCAGTACTTC. Translated: CASSYDRVREQYF.

This clone has more than one count but fewer than ten. The junction departs from the called germline gene at one end, perhaps through a read error. The V call is TRBV30, the J call TRBJ1-3, with D hard to call. This CDR3 has 14 residues. CDR1 GTSNPN and CDR2 SVGIG come from the germline V gene (reference sequence). The CDR3: CARSILGFGNTIYF. CDR3 bases: TGTGCCCGGAGCATCTTGGGGTTCGGAAACACCATATATTTT.

The chain links TRBV25-1 to TRBJ2-3; TRBD1 is a possible D gene (5 bases). This CDR3 comprises 17 residues. Trimming stripped 6 bases from V and 2 bases from J, with 21 bases between. Per the germline V gene, CDR1 is MGHDK and CDR2 is SYGVNS. CDR3 loop: CASSPKVETENTDTQYF. As DNA, the CDR3 is TGTGCCAGCAGCCCCAAAGTAGAGACAGAGAACACAGATACGCAGTATTTT.